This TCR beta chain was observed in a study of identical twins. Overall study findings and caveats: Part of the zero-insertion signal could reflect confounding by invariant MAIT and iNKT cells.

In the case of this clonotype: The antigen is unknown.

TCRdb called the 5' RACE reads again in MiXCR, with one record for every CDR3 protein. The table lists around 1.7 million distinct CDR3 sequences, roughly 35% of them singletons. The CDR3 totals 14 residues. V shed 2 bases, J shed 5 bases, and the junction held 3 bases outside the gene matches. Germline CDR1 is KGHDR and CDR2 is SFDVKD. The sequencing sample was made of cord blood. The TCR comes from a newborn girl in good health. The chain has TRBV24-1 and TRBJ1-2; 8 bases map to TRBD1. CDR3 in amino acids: CATSDSGQGYGYTF. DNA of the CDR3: TGTGCCACCAGTGATTCCGGACAGGGTTATGGCTACACCTTC.